This T cell receptor beta chain was sequenced during a study of T cell responses to AZD1222 COVID-19 vaccine. This clone was counted a single time. Antigen unknown. Assay used: immunoSEQ multiplex PCR; TCRdb lists only in-frame clones, some missing. The data show roughly 100,000 clones, roughly 87% seen once. General observations from the study: Vaccine-associated CD4 TCRs spanned spike, dominant at 160-218 and 743-854.

The receptor was isolated from an adult in good health. The specimen was peripheral blood, collected on day 0 of AZD1222 vaccination.

CDR3 sequence: CASSLEGGETQYF. DNA of the CDR3: TGTGCCAGCAGCTTGGAAGGGGGAGAGACCCAGTACTTC. The rearrangement joins TRBV5-5 to TRBJ2-5, with TRBD1 as a possible D gene (6 bases). Germline V lookup: CDR1 SGHKS, CDR2 YYEKEE (reference sequence). This CDR3 region has 13 residues. V lost 0 bases, J lost 4 bases, and 7 bases lay in between.